This T cell receptor (beta chain) derives from a study of T cells in Graves' hyperthyroidism and ophthalmopathy. Study-level background: Initial diagnosis, before any treatment, was when peripheral blood was collected.

Clinical symptoms, serum thyroxine and TRAb, thyroid ultrasound and orbital computed tomography were used for the diagnoses. This clonotype was observed a handful of times. Amplification of TCR beta CDR3 regions was performed using RNA transcripts as template. The HTBI primer set drove a first-round RT-PCR of the TCR CDR3. Each CDR3 protein is one row after TCRdb ran MiXCR on the multiplex PCR reads. This table holds 350,000 to 400,000 distinct CDR3 sequences, over 15% found once. CDR3 length: 13 amino acids. Germline CDR1 and CDR2: LGHNA and YNFKEQ. V lost 1 base and J lost 5, with 8 bases in between.

This chain links TRBV4-2 with TRBJ2-5; D gene ambiguous. The receptor was derived from a woman in her late teens or twenties with Graves' hyperthyroidism. Source material: blood. The CDR3 DNA reads TGTGCCAGCAGCCAAGCCATTAGGGAGACCCAGTACTTC. Encoded protein: CASSQAIRETQYF.